This T cell receptor beta chain comes out of a study of early T cells in non-severe SARS-CoV-2 infection. This clonotype was observed many times. Unique molecular identifiers were attached to individual cDNA molecules. In TCRdb, the 5' RACE reads were re-called with MiXCR into one record per CDR3 protein. Found here are tens of thousands of distinct CDR3 sequences, 5.5% to 7% of them singletons; the top ten hold 4% to 4.5%. Germline CDR1 is SSHAT and CDR2 is FNYEAQ (reference sequence). There are 13 residues in the CDR3. V lost 2 bases and J 1 base, leaving 5 bases between the germline ends. The chain uses TRBV7-7 and TRBJ1-1; D call uncertain. This receptor was obtained from an adult who was a healthcare worker with PCR-confirmed SARS-CoV-2 infection or an uninfected control (not recorded which). The sample comprised whole blood. The CDR3 protein is CASSLQSNTEAFF. For the CDR3, the DNA is TGTGCCAGCAGCTTACAGTCGAACACTGAAGCTTTCTTT.